This TCR beta chain was recorded in a study of OX40 agonist ivuxolimab in advanced cancers. Study overall: Enrolled patients in dose escalation had cancers that were hepatocellular carcinoma, melanoma, renal cell or head and neck cancer.

Study observations and caveats: The CD4+ and CD8+ T cells in the blood had expanded clonally by week 6 at 0.1 to 3.0 mg/kg.

Trimming removed 1 base at V and 0 bases at J, with 7 bases between. The germline gives CDR1 SGHVS, CDR2 FNYEAQ. This CDR3 is 15 amino acids long. To note about this clone: Its cognate antigen is unknown.

Clones were sequenced by immunoSEQ multiplex PCR, and TCRdb holds only the in-frame ones, with some missing. In the table there are 20,000 or so clones, 84% of which are singletons. The TCR originated in an adult with an advanced solid tumor such as melanoma, head and neck, liver or kidney cancer. This chain uses TRBV7-6 with TRBJ2-4; D possibly corresponds to TRBD2 (5 bases). This material consisted of CD4+ or CD8+ T cells sorted from blood, taken in a trial of the OX40 agonist ivuxolimab. The CDR3 loop is CASSLVAGAKNIQYF. The CDR3 bases are TGTGCCAGCAGCTTAGTTGCGGGAGCCAAAAACATTCAGTACTTC. The full variable domain, in which reference TRBV7-6 and TRBJ2-4 provide the parts outside the CDR3, is GAGVSQSPRYKVTKRGQDVALRCDPISGHVSLYWYRQALGQGPEFLTYFNYEAQQDKSGLPNDRFSAERPEGSISTLTIQRTEQRDSAMYRCASSLVAGAKNIQYFGAGTRLSVL.